One sample yielded the 28 T cell receptor beta chains listed below, sequenced in a study of blood T cells in healthy people across ages (dated by TCRdb to 2013 to 2016). The library was obtained by 5' RACE. TCRdb names Illumina HiSeq 2500 as the instrument used. A second about 7 to 11 cycle PCR used a sample-barcoded 5' primer and a J-beta primer mix. In TCRdb, the public reads were trimmed at Q25 with fastp and aligned with MiXCR, with productive beta chains retained. All rows with the same CDR3 protein become a single entry with the most common DNA and genes. For this sample the table gives some 1.5 million distinct CDR3 sequences, of which roughly 30% were detected only once. The biggest ten clones account for roughly 8% of the sample. The sample taken for sequencing was blood. These receptors all stem from a woman in her 30s in good health.

V usage is TRBV29-1 and J usage is TRBJ2-1, with D perhaps assigned TRBD1 or TRBD2 (5 bases each). The CDR3 consists of 15 residues. Trimming cost V 0 bases and J 10 bases, with 19 bases left between them. Germline V lookup: CDR1 SQVTM, CDR2 ANQGSEA. This chain's CDR3 is CSVEDGTKGNYEQFF. CDR3 DNA: TGCAGCGTTGAAGATGGGACCAAAGGGAACTACGAGCAGTTCTTC.

This clonotype was seen only a few times. The chain carries TRBV7-2 and TRBJ2-1; D is perhaps TRBD1 (5 bases). V shed 4 bases and J shed 5 bases, with 18 bases lying between them. CDR1 is SGHTA and CDR2 is FQGNSA in the germline V gene. CDR3 length: 16 amino acids. CDR3 sequence: CASSSTFDRINNEQFF. CDR3 DNA sequence: TGTGCCAGCAGCTCGACTTTCGACAGAATAAACAATGAGCAGTTCTTC. The full variable domain, rest sourced from reference TRBV7-2 and TRBJ2-1, is GAGVSQSPSNKVTEKGKDVELRCDPISGHTALYWYRQSLGQGLEFLIYFQGNSAPDKSGLPSDRFSAERTGGSVSTLTIQRTQQEDSAVYLCASSSTFDRINNEQFFGPGTRLTVL.

There are a few counts of this clonotype. This chain uses TRBV29-1 with TRBJ2-7; 9 bases fit TRBD1. The CDR3 runs to 12 residues. The J segment lost 3 bases and the V segment lost 7 bases, leaving 4 bases of the junction unmatched. From germline, CDR1 is SQVTM and CDR2 ANQGSEA. CDR3 bases: TGCAGCGGGACAGGGGCGAACTACGAGCAGTACTTC. The encoded protein is CSGTGANYEQYF.

This chain links TRBV7-2 with TRBJ2-3; 14 bases line up with TRBD2. The germline V gene has CDR1 SGHTA and CDR2 FQGNSA. V lost 5 bases, J lost 2 bases, and 9 bases stayed unmatched. The CDR3 runs 18 residues. The CDR3 nucleotides are TGTGCCAGCAGCCTTGGACTAGCGGGAGGATACGACACAGATACGCAGTATTTT. Translated: CASSLGLAGGYDTDTQYF.

In this sample, this clonotype turned up a few times. This chain links TRBV6-5 with TRBJ2-7, with D uncertain. The CDR3 spans 12 residues. The V and J ends lost 4 bases and 6 bases respectively, with 10 bases between them. Per germline, CDR1 MNHEY and CDR2 SVGAGI. The CDR3 DNA reads as TGTGCCAGCAGTTCGGAACTCAGCGAGCAGTACTTC. Encoded protein: CASSSELSEQYF.

This clonotype occurred a few times. V gene TRBV20-1 combines with J gene TRBJ2-1, with a tentative D call TRBD2 (5 bases). Germline V CDR1 and CDR2: DFQATT, SNEGSKA (reference sequence). This CDR3 has 14 amino acids. V dropped 7 bases and J dropped 6 bases, with 19 bases sitting between them. Written as DNA, the CDR3 is TGCAGTGACGCTCCGGCTGGCGGGTTCAATGAGCAGTTCTTC. Translation: CSDAPAGGFNEQFF.

CDR3 nucleotides: TGTGCCAGCAGCTTCATCCTCCGGGCTTACAATGAGCAGTTCTTC. As protein: CASSFILRAYNEQFF. V usage is TRBV7-9 and J usage is TRBJ2-1; D gene uncertain. The CDR3 extends over 15 amino acids. V was clipped by 3 bases and J by 4 bases, with 13 bases between them. Per the germline V gene, CDR1 is SEHNR and CDR2 is FQNEAQ (reference sequence). Using reference TRBV7-9 and TRBJ2-1 for the parts outside the CDR3, the full variable domain is DTGVSQNPRHKITKRGQNVTFRCDPISEHNRLYWYRQTLGQGPEFLTYFQNEAQLEKSRLLSDRFSAERPKGSFSTLEIQRTEQGDSAMYLCASSFILRAYNEQFFGPGTRLTVL.

Only a few counts were recorded for this clonotype. V usage is TRBV4-2 and J usage is TRBJ2-7; 9 bases are shared with TRBD2. This CDR3 is 15 amino acids long. V gave up 0 bases and J gave up 7 bases; unmatched junction bases: 7. Per the germline V gene, CDR1 is LGHNA and CDR2 is YNFKEQ. CDR3 residues: CASSQDPAGGVEQYF. Written as DNA, the CDR3 is TGTGCCAGCAGCCAAGATCCGGCGGGGGGGGTGGAGCAGTACTTC.

This sequence joins TRBV5-1 and TRBJ2-2; D may be TRBD1 (6 bases). Trimming cost V 3 bases and J 1 base, with 16 bases left between them. Germline values: CDR1 SGHRS, CDR2 YFSETQ. The CDR3 is made up of 17 amino acids. The CDR3 sequence is CASSWMTGYLNTGELFF. DNA for the CDR3: TGCGCCAGCAGCTGGATGACAGGATACCTGAACACCGGGGAGCTGTTTTTT.

In its sample, this clonotype was seen once. The V and J genes are TRBV20-1 and TRBJ1-2; D ambiguous. Germline V gene lookup returns CDR1 DFQATT and CDR2 SNEGSKA (reference sequence). The germline V and J ends were trimmed by 6 bases and 4 bases, with 24 bases remaining between them. The CDR3 runs 16 residues. CDR3 amino acids: CSADGRSGKLGYGYTF. As DNA, the CDR3 is TGCAGTGCAGACGGGAGATCCGGGAAACTGGGCTATGGCTACACCTTC.

V gene TRBV5-1 combines with J gene TRBJ2-6; the D call may be TRBD1 or TRBD2 (6 bases each). Germline V lookup: CDR1 SGHRS, CDR2 YFSETQ. V lost 4 bases, J lost 0 bases, and 17 bases lay in between. CDR3 size: 18 residues. The CDR3 protein is CASSPRASGASGANVLTF. The CDR3, as DNA: TGCGCCAGCAGCCCGCGGGCCTCGGGGGCCTCTGGGGCCAACGTCCTGACTTTC.

The V gene is TRBV29-1, the J gene TRBJ1-1, with D hard to call. The CDR3 totals 10 residues. The ends were cut back, 4 bases at V and 3 bases at J, with 3 bases in the middle. The germline V gene encodes CDR1 SQVTM and CDR2 ANQGSEA. DNA of the CDR3: TGCAGCGTTGTACACACTGAAGCTTTCTTT. Translated, it gives CSVVHTEAFF.

This clonotype was seen only a few times. The V gene is TRBV25-1, the J gene TRBJ1-2, with D possibly matching TRBD1 (5 bases). Between the trimmed V and J ends, which lost 1 base and 3 bases, there was a span of 21 bases. The CDR3 is 18 residues long. Germline V lookup: CDR1 MGHDK, CDR2 SYGVNS. CDR3 residues: CASSESWLEGIKDYGYTF. The DNA for the CDR3 is TGTGCCAGCAGTGAATCCTGGCTAGAGGGGATAAAGGACTATGGCTACACCTTC.

This clonotype was seen only a few times. The chain uses TRBV20-1 and TRBJ2-1; D perhaps matches TRBD2 (6 bases). The CDR3 spans 14 residues. Germline V gene sequence: CDR1 DFQATT, CDR2 SNEGSKA (reference sequence). V dropped 0 bases and J dropped 8 bases, with 14 bases sitting between them. CDR3 coding DNA: TGCAGTGCTAGAGATTTGGGGGGAGGTGATGAGCAGTTCTTC. Translated: CSARDLGGGDEQFF.

This clonotype has at least ten counts. The chain recombines TRBV7-2 with TRBJ2-7; 8 bases line up with TRBD1. This CDR3 has 15 amino acids. Germline CDR1 and CDR2: SGHTA and FQGNSA. The V gene end was trimmed by 4 bases and the J gene end by 6 bases; junction bases not matched to a gene: 11. In DNA, the CDR3 is TGTGCCAGCAGCTGGGACCCGGACAGGGCCTCCGAGCAGTACTTC. Its protein product is CASSWDPDRASEQYF.

V gene TRBV29-1 combines with J gene TRBJ2-1; D perhaps matches TRBD1 (5 bases). CDR1 and CDR2 from the germline V gene are SQVTM and ANQGSEA. The length of the CDR3 is 11 residues. Deletions cut 3 bases from V and 15 bases from J, with 15 bases between. In nucleotides, the CDR3 is TGCAGCGTTGATTCTGGGCAGGGTAGGTTCTTC. As protein: CSVDSGQGRFF.

This sequence joins TRBV6-5 and TRBJ2-1, with 9 bases aligning to TRBD2. The J call may be wrong; the DNA end is better matched by TRBJ2-7. The CDR3 has 18 residues. The V gene's germline CDR1 is MNHEY and CDR2 SVGAGI. Written as DNA, the CDR3 is TGTGCCAGCAGTTACTCGAATGGCGGGGGGGCCCCATACAATGAGCAGTACTTC. Translating gives CASSYSNGGGAPYNEQYF.

This clonotype was seen only a few times. CDR3 sequence (DNA): TGCAGTGCTATAGAGGACACGGCGAGCTCCTACGAGCAGTACTTC. Residues: CSAIEDTASSYEQYF. The chain carries TRBV20-1 and TRBJ2-7, with a tentative D call TRBD1 (5 bases). The CDR3 contains 15 residues. V lost 4 bases, J lost 0 bases, and 16 bases lay in between. CDR1 and CDR2 (germline): DFQATT, SNEGSKA (reference sequence).

This clonotype was counted many times. The chain is built from TRBV5-1 and TRBJ2-1, with D possibly matching TRBD2 (6 bases). This CDR3 has 15 amino acids. Germline assignment: CDR1 SGHRS and CDR2 YFSETQ. Trimming removed 0 bases from V and 2 bases from J, with 9 bases in between. The CDR3 coding sequence is TGCGCCAGCAGCTTGGTTGGGGGGACCTACAATGAGCAGTTCTTC. Amino acids: CASSLVGGTYNEQFF.

This chain connects TRBV9 to TRBJ1-5; tentatively, D is TRBD1 (5 bases). This CDR3 region has 16 residues. Per germline, CDR1 SGDLS and CDR2 YYNGEE. V was cut by 0 bases and J by 5 bases, with 15 bases left in between. CDR3 amino acids: CASSVGLRGTHQPQHF. The CDR3 DNA is TGTGCCAGCAGCGTAGGATTGAGGGGTACCCATCAGCCCCAGCATTTT.

This clonotype was found a few times. V usage is TRBV2 and J usage is TRBJ1-4, with TRBD1 identical over 7 bases. CDR3 length equals 16 residues. With 6 bases clipped from V and 6 bases from J, the junction kept 13 bases outside the gene matches. Germline-derived CDR1 and CDR2 are SNHLY and FYNNEI. The CDR3 spells CASRTDRARRYEKLFF. The CDR3 DNA is TGTGCCAGCAGGACTGACAGGGCGCGCCGGTATGAAAAACTGTTTTTT.

The chain carries TRBV4-1 and TRBJ2-3; D might be TRBD2 (5 bases). The germline V gene has CDR1 MGHRA and CDR2 YSYEKL. This CDR3 region has 17 residues. V was pared by 0 bases and J by 0 bases, with 13 bases between. The CDR3 coding sequence is TGCGCCAGCAGCCAAGATCCCCCAAGGACTAGCACAGATACGCAGTATTTT. This sequence encodes CASSQDPPRTSTDTQYF.

This clonotype appeared a single time. The CDR3 sequence: CAWRQGFNEKLFF. Here the CDR3 DNA reads TGTGCCTGGCGACAGGGGTTCAATGAAAAACTGTTTTTT. The genes are TRBV30 and TRBJ1-4, with 8 bases that match TRBD1. The CDR3 length is 13 residues. Germline-derived CDR1 and CDR2 are GTSNPN and SVGIG (reference sequence). V was pared by 5 bases and J by 5 bases, with 4 bases of the junction left unmatched. The complete variable domain, with remaining parts taken from reference TRBV30 and TRBJ1-4, reads SQTIHQWPATLVQPVGSPLSLECTVEGTSNPNLYWYRQAAGRGLQLLFYSVGIGQISSEVPQNLSASRPQDRQFILSSKKLLLSDSGFYLCAWRQGFNEKLFFGSGTQLSVL.

The J gene is TRBJ1-2, the V gene TRBV7-2; 7 bases line up with TRBD1. Germline V lookup: CDR1 SGHTA, CDR2 FQGNSA. This CDR3 region has 15 residues. V was clipped by 2 bases and J by 2 bases; unmatched bases: 5. In DNA form, the CDR3 reads TGTGCCAGCAGCTTATACGGGACAGACAACTATGGCTACACCTTC. Its protein is CASSLYGTDNYGYTF.

This clonotype was picked up a small number of times. The genes are TRBV18 and TRBJ2-7; 7 positions agree with TRBD1. The V and J ends lost 6 bases and 6 bases, in that order; junction bases with no gene match: 5. Germline CDR1 reads KGHSH; CDR2 reads LQKENI. The CDR3 consists of 12 residues. The CDR3 coding sequence is TGTGCCAGCTCGGGGGACAGTCTCGAGCAGTACTTC. Translated, it gives CASSGDSLEQYF.

Note on this clonotype: A much larger clonotype is one base distant, so this may be a read error. V usage is TRBV5-5 and J usage is TRBJ2-7, with 10 bases lining up with TRBD1. The CDR3 has 16 residues. The germline CDR1 and CDR2 sequences are SGHKS and YYEKEE (reference sequence). The CDR3 DNA reads as TGTGCCGGCAGCGAGGGACAGGGGAAGCCCATACGAGAGCAGTACTTC. Amino acid sequence: CAGSEGQGKPIREQYF.

As for this clonotype: A read error may produce the germline difference seen at one junction end. The chain couples TRBV20-1 to TRBJ1-5; D not certain. Per germline, CDR1 DFQATT and CDR2 SNEGSKA (reference sequence). The CDR3 is 15 residues long. Here the CDR3 DNA reads TGCGGTGCTAGACCCCCGGGCAGCCGCAATCAGCCCCAGCATTTT. This translates into CGARPPGSRNQPQHF.

V usage is TRBV7-2 and J usage is TRBJ1-1; no reliable D call. CDR1 and CDR2 from the germline V gene are SGHTA and FQGNSA. The CDR3 runs to 14 residues. V lost 5 bases, J lost 5 bases, and 15 bases lay in between. The CDR3 nucleotides are TGTGCCAGCAGCATAACAGAACTTCAGACTGAAGCTTTCTTT. Amino acids: CASSITELQTEAFF.